This note documents a single T cell receptor beta chain sequence. Its antigen is unidentified. CDR1 SGHDN and CDR2 FVKESK come from the germline V gene. The trim removed 1 base at V and 13 bases at J, leaving 8 bases unmatched. The CDR3 covers 13 residues. Using immunoSEQ multiplex PCR, the repertoire was profiled, and TCRdb retains in-frame clones only, with some absent. The repertoire holds approximately 70,000 clones, with less than 95% as singletons. This entry comes from a study of OX40 agonist ivuxolimab in advanced cancers. Study at large: The treatment was a fully human IgG2 OX40 agonist, ivuxolimab. Head and neck, renal cell, melanoma or hepatocellular carcinoma were the cancers that dose-escalation patients had. Study-wide findings and caveats: In CD8+ T cells, expanded clones were on average more numerous than in CD4+.

The source material was CD4+ or CD8+ T cells sorted from blood, sampled in a trial of the OX40 agonist ivuxolimab. The chain uses TRBV14 and TRBJ2-3; TRBD2 aligns across 7 bases. This clonotype was obtained from an adult with an advanced solid tumor such as melanoma, head and neck, liver or kidney cancer. The CDR3 DNA is TGTGCCAGCAGCCAAGGGGGAGGGCTAGCGAAGTATTTT. Its protein product is CASSQGGGLAKYF.